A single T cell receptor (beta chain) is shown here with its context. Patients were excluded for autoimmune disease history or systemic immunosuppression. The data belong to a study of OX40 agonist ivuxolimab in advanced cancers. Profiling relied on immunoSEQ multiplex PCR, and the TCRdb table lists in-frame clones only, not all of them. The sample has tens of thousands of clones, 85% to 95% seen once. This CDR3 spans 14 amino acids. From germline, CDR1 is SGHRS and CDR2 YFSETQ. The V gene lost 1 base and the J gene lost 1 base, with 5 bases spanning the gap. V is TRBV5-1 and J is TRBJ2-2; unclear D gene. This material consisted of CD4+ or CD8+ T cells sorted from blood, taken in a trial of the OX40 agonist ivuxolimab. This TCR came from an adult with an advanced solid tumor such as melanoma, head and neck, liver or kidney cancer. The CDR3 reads CASSLTVNTGELFF. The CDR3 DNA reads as TGCGCCAGCAGCTTGACAGTGAACACCGGGGAGCTGTTTTTT.